This entry lists 5 T cell receptor beta chains sequenced from one sample in a study of Ad26.COV2.S vaccination and SARS-CoV-2 variants. As for treatment: around 19 received Ad26.COV2.S at low or high dose, single or two shots; 5 received placebo; per-sample allocation not given. On day 63 after the first injection, vaccine and placebo recipients gave samples. Profiling relied on immunoSEQ multiplex PCR, and the TCRdb table lists in-frame clones only, not all of them. Of 400,000 to 450,000 clones listed, 80% to 95% are singletons. This material consisted of peripheral blood, taken in a trial of Ad26.COV2.S vaccine versus placebo. Every receptor here comes from a person between 18 and 59 years old who received the Ad26.COV2.S COVID-19 vaccine or a placebo.

The chain uses TRBV5-4 and TRBJ2-7, with D possibly being TRBD2 (6 bases). The germline gives CDR1 SGHNT, CDR2 YYREEE (reference sequence). The CDR3 runs 15 residues. The V and J ends lost 4 bases and 7 bases respectively, with 21 bases between them. In nucleotides, the CDR3 is TGTGCCAGCAGCACGGGACTTGGGCTCTTTCGAGAGCAGTACTTC. It codes for CASSTGLGLFREQYF.

V gene TRBV4-3 combines with J gene TRBJ1-5, with D possibly matching TRBD1 (5 bases). Germline V CDR1 and CDR2: LGHNA, YSLEER. This CDR3 has 13 amino acids. V was pared by 3 bases and J by 9 bases, with 12 bases between. CDR3 sequence: CASSHSVGGPQHF. CDR3 in DNA: TGCGCCAGCAGCCATTCCGTGGGGGGGCCCCAGCATTTT.

This clone was seen only once. At the DNA level, this CDR3 is encoded by other sequences in the same sample as well. V usage is TRBV27 and J usage is TRBJ1-6; D unresolved. Per the germline V gene, CDR1 is MNHEY and CDR2 is SMNVEV (reference sequence). The V gene lost 5 bases and the J gene lost 7 bases, with 6 bases spanning the gap. There are 12 residues in the CDR3. DNA of the CDR3: TGTGCCAGCAGTCCTCTAAATTCACCCCTCCACTTT. This encodes CASSPLNSPLHF.

This clone was detected once. A read error likely explains this, since a far larger clone differs by one base. The rearrangement uses TRBV6-2 or TRBV6-3 and TRBJ2-7, with no clear D. The CDR3 covers 11 residues. CDR1 is MNHEY and CDR2 is SVGEGT in the germline V gene. V shed 1 base and J shed 3 bases, with 1 base lying between them. The CDR3 DNA reads TGTGCCAGCAGTTACTACTACGAGCAGTACTTC. Its protein is CASSYYYEQYF.

The CDR3 coding sequence is TGTGCCAGTAGTCCCATATTATTGGGGGCTGAAGCTTTCTTT. Residues: CASSPILLGAEAFF. The rearrangement uses TRBV19 and TRBJ1-1, with D perhaps TRBD1 (5 bases). Germline V gene sequence: CDR1 LNHDA, CDR2 SQIVND (reference sequence). V lost 5 bases, J lost 6 bases, and 16 bases lay in between. The CDR3 totals 14 residues.